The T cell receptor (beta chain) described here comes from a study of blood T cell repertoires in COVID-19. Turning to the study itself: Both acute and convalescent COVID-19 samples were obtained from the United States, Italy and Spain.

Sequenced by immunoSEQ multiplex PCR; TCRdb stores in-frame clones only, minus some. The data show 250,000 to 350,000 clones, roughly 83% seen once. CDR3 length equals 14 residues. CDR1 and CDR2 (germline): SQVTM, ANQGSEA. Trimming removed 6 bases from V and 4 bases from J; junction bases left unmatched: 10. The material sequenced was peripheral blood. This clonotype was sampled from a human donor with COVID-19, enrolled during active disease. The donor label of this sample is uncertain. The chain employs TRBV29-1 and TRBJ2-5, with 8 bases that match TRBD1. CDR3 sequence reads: CSVARTGRLETQYF. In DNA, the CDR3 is TGCAGCGTCGCCAGGACAGGGAGGTTAGAGACCCAGTACTTC.